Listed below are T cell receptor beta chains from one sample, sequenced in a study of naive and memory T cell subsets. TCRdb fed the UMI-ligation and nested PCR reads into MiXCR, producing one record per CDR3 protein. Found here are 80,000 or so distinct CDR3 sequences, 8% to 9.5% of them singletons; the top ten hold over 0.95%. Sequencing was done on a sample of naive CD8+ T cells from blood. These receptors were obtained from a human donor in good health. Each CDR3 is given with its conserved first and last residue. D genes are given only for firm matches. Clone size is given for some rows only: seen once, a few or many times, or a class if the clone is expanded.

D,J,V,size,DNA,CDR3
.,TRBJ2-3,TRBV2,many,TGTGCCAGCAGTGACCCAGCGTACACTAGCACAGATACGCAGTATTTT,CASSDPAYTSTDTQYF
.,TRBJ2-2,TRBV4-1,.,TGCGCCAGCAGCCAAGTGGGCGGGGTGGGGTTGGAGAACACCGGGGAGCTGTTTTTT,CASSQVGGVGLENTGELFF
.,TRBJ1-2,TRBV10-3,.,TGTGCCATCACTAACAATGGGGGCTACACCTTC,CAITNNGGYTF
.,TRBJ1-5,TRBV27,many,TGTGCCAGCAGTTTATACGCAGGGGAGAGCAATCAGCCCCAGCATTTT,CASSLYAGESNQPQHF
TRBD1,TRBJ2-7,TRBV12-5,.,TGTGCTAGTGGTTTCCCGGACAGGGATGTCGAGCAGTACTTC,CASGFPDRDVEQYF
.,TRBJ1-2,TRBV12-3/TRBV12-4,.,TGTGCCAGCAGTACAGGGCGTCTTTCCAGCGACACCTTC,CASSTGRLSSDTF
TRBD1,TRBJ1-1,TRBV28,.,TGTGCCAGCAGCCAGACAGGGGGAACTGAAGCTTTCTTT,CASSQTGGTEAFF
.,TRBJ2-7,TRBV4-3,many,TGCGCCAGCAGCCAAGATCGGGCAGGCGAGCAGTACTTC,CASSQDRAGEQYF
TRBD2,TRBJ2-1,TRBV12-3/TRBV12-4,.,TGTGCCAGCAGTAGCGGGGGGAGGGAGTCCAATGAGCAGTTCTTC,CASSSGGRESNEQFF
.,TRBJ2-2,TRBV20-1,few,TGCAGTGCTAGAGAGATTTCCAGGAAAGGGACCGGGGAGCTGTTTTTT,CSAREISRKGTGELFF
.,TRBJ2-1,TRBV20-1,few,TGCAGTGCTATTGAGGTCGGTGAGCAGTTCTTC,CSAIEVGEQFF
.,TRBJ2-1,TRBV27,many,TGTGCCAGCAGTCCTTCCAGGGGTGGAATGATCACGAATGAGCAGTTCTTC,CASSPSRGGMITNEQFF
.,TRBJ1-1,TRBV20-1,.,TGCAGTGCTAGAGTTTATCTGGAAGGGAGAGGGCGGACTGAAGCTTTCTTT,CSARVYLEGRGRTEAFF
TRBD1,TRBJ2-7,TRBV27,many,TGTGCCAGCAGTTTAAACAGGGGAGCAGACGAGCAGTACTTC,CASSLNRGADEQYF
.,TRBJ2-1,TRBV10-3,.,TGTGCCATCAGTACCGGGACGGATTCCTACAATGAGCAGTTCTTC,CAISTGTDSYNEQFF
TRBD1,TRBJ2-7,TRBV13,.,TGTGCCAGCAGCTCAACCGGGACAGGGGGTTCCTACGAGCAGTACTTC,CASSSTGTGGSYEQYF
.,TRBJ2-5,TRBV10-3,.,TGTGCCATTGGGACTTCGGGGACCCAGTACTTC,CAIGTSGTQYF
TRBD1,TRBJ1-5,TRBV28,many,TGTGCCAGCAGCTCCCCCTCGGAGACAGGGGGCGCCCCGGGTCAGCCCCAGCATTTT,CASSSPSETGGAPGQPQHF
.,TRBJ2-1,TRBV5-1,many,TGCGCCAGCAGCTTGGTATTAGGGGGGTACAATGAGCAGTTCTTC,CASSLVLGGYNEQFF
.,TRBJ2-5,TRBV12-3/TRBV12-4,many,TGTGCCAGCAGTCCCCCGCGGAGGGGTGAGACCCAGTACTTC,CASSPPRRGETQYF
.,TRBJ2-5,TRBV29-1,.,TGCAGCGCCTCCCCGCCCGAAGAGGGGATCGCCCAGTACTTC,CSASPPEEGIAQYF
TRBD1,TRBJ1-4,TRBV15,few,TGTGCCACCAGCAGCCGACAGGGAGCAACTAATGAAAAACTGTTTTTT,CATSSRQGATNEKLFF
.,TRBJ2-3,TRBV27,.,TGTGCCAGCAGTAAAATTTCAGATACGCAGTATTTT,CASSKISDTQYF
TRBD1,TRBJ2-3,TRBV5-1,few,TGCGCCAGCAGCACCGGACAGGGCACAGATACGCAGTATTTT,CASSTGQGTDTQYF
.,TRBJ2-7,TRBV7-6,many,TGTGCCAGCAGTCCACGGGGTTTCGACGAGCAGTACTTC,CASSPRGFDEQYF
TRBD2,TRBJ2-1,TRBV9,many,TGTGCCAGCAGCCCCAATAGCGGGAGGGCCCTCCCGAATGAGCAGTTCTTC,CASSPNSGRALPNEQFF
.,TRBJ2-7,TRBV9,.,TGTGCCAGCAGCCCAGGGCACTCCTACGAGCAGTACTTC,CASSPGHSYEQYF
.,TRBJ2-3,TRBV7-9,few,TGTGCCAGCAGCCCAGACGAGCATGACACAGATACGCAGTATTTT,CASSPDEHDTDTQYF
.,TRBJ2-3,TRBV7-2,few,TGTGCCAGCAGCTCGATAAGGACAGATACGCAGTATTTT,CASSSIRTDTQYF
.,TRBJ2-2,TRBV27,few,TGTGCCAGCAGTTACTCGAGAACTACCGGGGAGCTGTTTTTT,CASSYSRTTGELFF
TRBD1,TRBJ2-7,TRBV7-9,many,TGTGCCAGCAGCCAGCCGGGACAGGGGGGCGGGTACGAGCAGTACTTC,CASSQPGQGGGYEQYF
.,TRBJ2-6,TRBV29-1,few,TGCAGCGTTGAAGTCTTGGGGGGGCCGATCTCTGGGGCCAACGTCCTGACTTTC,CSVEVLGGPISGANVLTF
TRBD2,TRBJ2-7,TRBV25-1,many,TGTGCCAGCAGACCGGCCAGCGGGAGTTCTAGCGAGCAGTACTTC,CASRPASGSSSEQYF
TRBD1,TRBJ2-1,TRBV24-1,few,TGTGCCACCAGCCGGACAGGTCTACCGAATGAGCAGTTCTTC,CATSRTGLPNEQFF
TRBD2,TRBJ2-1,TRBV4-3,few,TGCGCCAGCAGACCGACTAGCGGGAGCAATGAGCAGTTCTTC,CASRPTSGSNEQFF
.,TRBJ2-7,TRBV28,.,TGTGCCAGCAGCAATCCGGGAGACGGGGACGAGCAGTACTTC,CASSNPGDGDEQYF
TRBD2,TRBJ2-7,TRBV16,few,TGTGCCAGCAGCCGCCACCGGCGGGGGTTGGGGGAGCAGTACTTC,CASSRHRRGLGEQYF
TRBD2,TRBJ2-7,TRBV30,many,TGTGCCTGGAGTGTACAGCGGGGTTTGCTGGGGGAGCAGTACTTC,CAWSVQRGLLGEQYF
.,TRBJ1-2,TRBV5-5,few,TGTGCCAGCAGCCCTCCAAGAGCTAACTATGGCTACACCTTC,CASSPPRANYGYTF
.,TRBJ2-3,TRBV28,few,TGTGCCAGCATTCTAACGACGACGACAGGCACAGATACGCAGTATTTT,CASILTTTTGTDTQYF
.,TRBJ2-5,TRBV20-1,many,TGCAGTGCTCCGCTGGCCGGTAACCAAGAGACCCAGTACTTC,CSAPLAGNQETQYF
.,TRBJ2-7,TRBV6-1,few,TGTGCCAGCAGTCCCCTACCCGGGGAGGCGGCCTACGAGCAGTACTTC,CASSPLPGEAAYEQYF
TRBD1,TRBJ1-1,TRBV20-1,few,TGCAGTGCTAGAGACGACAGGGCCGGCACTGAAGCTTTCTTT,CSARDDRAGTEAFF
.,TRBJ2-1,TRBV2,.,TGTGCCAGCGGGGTTGGCTCCTACAATGAGCAGTTCTTC,CASGVGSYNEQFF
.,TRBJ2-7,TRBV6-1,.,TGTGCCAGCAATGGCAGGACCTACGAGCAGTACTTC,CASNGRTYEQYF
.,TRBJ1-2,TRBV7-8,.,TGTGCCAGCAGCTCTGGCGGCGGCTTCTATGGCTACACCTTC,CASSSGGGFYGYTF
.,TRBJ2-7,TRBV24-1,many,TGTGCCACCAGTGAGCCCCGGGACCCAGTGAAACTTCCCTACGAGCAGTACTTC,CATSEPRDPVKLPYEQYF
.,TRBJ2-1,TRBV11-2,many,TGTGCCAGCAGCTCCCCCGAGATTTGGACCTACAATGAGCAGTTCTTC,CASSSPEIWTYNEQFF
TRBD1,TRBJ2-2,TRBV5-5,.,TGTGCCAGCAGTTCCCCCAGCTGGACAGGGAACACCGGGGAGCTGTTTTTT,CASSSPSWTGNTGELFF
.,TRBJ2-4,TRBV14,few,TGTGCCAGCAGCCAAGAGGTTGGTCAGGGAAGCATTCAGTACTTC,CASSQEVGQGSIQYF